The clone carrying this T cell receptor beta chain was observed a few times. The antigen remains undetermined. Semi-nested PCR with Nested Universal Primer A followed constant-region reverse priming of full-length variable regions. TCRdb recomputed calls from the 5' RACE reads with MiXCR, one row per CDR3 protein. The sample lists 40,000 to 65,000 distinct CDR3 sequences, over 20% occurring once. Findings of the study overall: In terms of TCR gene usage, tumor memory CD4+ T cells clustered together with blood and lymph node memory CD4+ cells, as well as with lymph node naive CD4+ cells. Greatest tumor Treg TCR overlap was with tumor naive CD4+ cells. The larger-cohort validation was restricted to a single TCR beta V-J rearrangement rather than whole repertoires.

Sequencing was carried out using tumor-infiltrating naive CD4+ T cells sorted from the breast tumor. Subset specified: naive CD4+ T cells, CD4+CD45RA+CD25-. The sequence was obtained from a female donor with breast cancer.

CDR3 loop: CASSYSGSPGNSDTQYF. CDR3 coding DNA: TGTGCCAGCAGTTACTCGGGTAGCCCAGGGAATTCGGATACGCAGTATTTT. The V gene is TRBV6-5, the J gene TRBJ2-3, with D possibly being TRBD1 (5 bases). CDR1 and CDR2 (germline): MNHEY, SVGAGI. The CDR3 consists of 17 residues. The germline V and J ends were trimmed by 0 bases and 6 bases, with 19 bases remaining between them.